Described below is a single T cell receptor beta chain sequence and its context. What it binds is not known. This sample is part of a study of T cell responses to AZD1222 COVID-19 vaccine. V was clipped by 10 bases and J by 1 base, with 14 bases between them. The CDR3 is 13 amino acids. CDR1 is MNHEY, CDR2 SVGAGI, per germline. General study points: Dominant at 160-218 and 743-854, vaccine-associated CD4 TCRs also spanned spike. Among the donors, most were white British and more were female, and clonal diversity was possibly underestimated. It was only after the peak T cell response that any repertoires were sampled. Receipt of two AZD1222 doses was followed by a rise in Spike-specific TCR breadth and depth.

Libraries were prepared by immunoSEQ multiplex PCR; TCRdb keeps only in-frame clonotypes and omits some of them. The repertoire consists of fewer than 75,000 clones, with 90% to 95% occurring once and the leading ten covering more than 6%. The clonotype comes from an adult who received the MenACWY meningococcal vaccine as a control. J is TRBJ2-7 and V is TRBV6-5, with D maybe TRBD1 (6 bases). The sequencing here drew on peripheral blood, taken 28 days after the second dose of the MenACWY control vaccine. For the CDR3, the DNA is TGTGCCAACCCAGGGGTGTGGTCCTACGAGCAGTACTTC. It specifies CANPGVWSYEQYF.